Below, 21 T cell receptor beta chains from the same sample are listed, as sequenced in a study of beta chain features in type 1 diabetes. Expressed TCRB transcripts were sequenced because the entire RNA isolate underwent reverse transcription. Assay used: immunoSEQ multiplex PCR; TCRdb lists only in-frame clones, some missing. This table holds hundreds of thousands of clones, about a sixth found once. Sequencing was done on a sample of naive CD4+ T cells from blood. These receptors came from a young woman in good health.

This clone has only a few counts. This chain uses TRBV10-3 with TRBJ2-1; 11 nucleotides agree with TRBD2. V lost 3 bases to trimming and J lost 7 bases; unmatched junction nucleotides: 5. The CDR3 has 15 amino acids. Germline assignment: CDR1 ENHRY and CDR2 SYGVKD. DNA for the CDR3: TGTGCCATCAGTGACCAGGGACTAGCGGTTAATGAGCAGTTCTTC. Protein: CAISDQGLAVNEQFF.

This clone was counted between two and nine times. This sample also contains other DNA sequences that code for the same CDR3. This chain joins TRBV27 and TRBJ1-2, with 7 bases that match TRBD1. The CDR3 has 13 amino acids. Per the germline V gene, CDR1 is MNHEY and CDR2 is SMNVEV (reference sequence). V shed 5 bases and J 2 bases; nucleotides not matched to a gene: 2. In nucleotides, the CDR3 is TGTGCCAGCAGTCCGACAGGGAACTATGGCTACACCTTC. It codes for CASSPTGNYGYTF.

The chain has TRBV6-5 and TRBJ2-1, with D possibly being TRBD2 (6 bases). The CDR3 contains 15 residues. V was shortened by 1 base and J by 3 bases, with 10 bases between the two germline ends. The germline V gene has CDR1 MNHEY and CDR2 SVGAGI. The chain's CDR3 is CASSYFSGDYNEQFF. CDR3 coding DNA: TGTGCCAGCAGTTACTTTAGCGGAGACTACAATGAGCAGTTCTTC.

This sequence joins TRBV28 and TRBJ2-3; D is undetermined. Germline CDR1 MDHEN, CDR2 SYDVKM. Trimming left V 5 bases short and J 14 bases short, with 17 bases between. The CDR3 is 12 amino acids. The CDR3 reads CASSLQRYAWYF. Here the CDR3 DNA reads TGTGCCAGCAGTCTACAAAGATACGCATGGTATTTT.

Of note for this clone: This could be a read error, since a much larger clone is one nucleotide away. The CDR3 region is CVSGTGVEQYF. Written as DNA, the CDR3 is TGTGTCAGCGGTACAGGGGTCGAGCAGTACTTC. J is TRBJ2-7 and V is TRBV7-9, with TRBD1 matching 7 bases. Per the germline V gene, CDR1 is SEHNR and CDR2 is FQNEAQ (reference sequence). The length of the CDR3 is 11 residues.

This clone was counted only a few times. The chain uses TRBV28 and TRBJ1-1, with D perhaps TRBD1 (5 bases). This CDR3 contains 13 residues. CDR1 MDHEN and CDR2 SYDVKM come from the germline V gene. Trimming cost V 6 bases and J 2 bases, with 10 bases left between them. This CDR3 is CASRLQENTEAFF. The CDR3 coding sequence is TGTGCCAGCAGGCTACAGGAAAACACTGAAGCTTTCTTT.

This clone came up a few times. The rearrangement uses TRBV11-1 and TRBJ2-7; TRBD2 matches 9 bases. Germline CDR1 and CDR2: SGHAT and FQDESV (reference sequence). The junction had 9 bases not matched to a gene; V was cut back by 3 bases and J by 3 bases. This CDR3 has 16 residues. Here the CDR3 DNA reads TGTGCCAGCAGCTTCAACGCGGGAGGGCCCAACTACGAGCAGTACTTC. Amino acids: CASSFNAGGPNYEQYF.

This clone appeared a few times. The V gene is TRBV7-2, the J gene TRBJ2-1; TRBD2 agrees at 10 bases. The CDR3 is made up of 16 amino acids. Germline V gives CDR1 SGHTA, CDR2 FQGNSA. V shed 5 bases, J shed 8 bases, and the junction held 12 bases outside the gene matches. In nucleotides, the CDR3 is TGTGCCAGCAGCCCCGGGAGCGGGAGGGCCATCCATGAGCAGTTCTTC. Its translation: CASSPGSGRAIHEQFF.

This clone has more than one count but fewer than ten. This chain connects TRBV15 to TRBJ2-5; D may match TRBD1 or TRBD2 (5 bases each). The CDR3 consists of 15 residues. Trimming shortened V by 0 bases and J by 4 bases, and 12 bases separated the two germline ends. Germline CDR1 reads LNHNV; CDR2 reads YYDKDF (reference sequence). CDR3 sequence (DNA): TGTGCCACCAGCAGAGACGTGACCGGGGCAGAGACCCAGTACTTC. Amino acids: CATSRDVTGAETQYF.

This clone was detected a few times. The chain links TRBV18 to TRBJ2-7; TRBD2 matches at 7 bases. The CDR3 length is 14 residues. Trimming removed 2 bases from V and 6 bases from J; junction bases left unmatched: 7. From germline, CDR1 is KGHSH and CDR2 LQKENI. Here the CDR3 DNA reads TGTGCCAGCTCACCATTGAGGGAGGGCCCCGAGCAGTACTTC. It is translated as CASSPLREGPEQYF.

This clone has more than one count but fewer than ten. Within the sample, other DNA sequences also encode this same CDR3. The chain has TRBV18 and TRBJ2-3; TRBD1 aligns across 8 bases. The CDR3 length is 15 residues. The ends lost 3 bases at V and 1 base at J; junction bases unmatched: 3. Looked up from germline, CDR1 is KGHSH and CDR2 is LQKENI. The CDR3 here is CASSPGTGRTDTQYF. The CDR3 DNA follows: TGTGCCAGCTCACCCGGGACAGGACGCACAGATACGCAGTATTTT.

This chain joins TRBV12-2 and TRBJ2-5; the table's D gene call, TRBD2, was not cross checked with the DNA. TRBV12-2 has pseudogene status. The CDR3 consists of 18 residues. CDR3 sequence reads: CASRFEVYVWREGETQYF. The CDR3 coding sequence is TGTGCAAGTCGCTTTGAAGTCTACGTTTGGCGGGAAGGAGAGACCCAGTACTTC.

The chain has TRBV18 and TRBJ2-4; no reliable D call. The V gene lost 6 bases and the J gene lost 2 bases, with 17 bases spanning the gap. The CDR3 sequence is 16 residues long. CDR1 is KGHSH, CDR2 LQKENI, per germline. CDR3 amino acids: CASSWTPSHTKNIQYF. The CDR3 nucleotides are TGTGCCAGCTCCTGGACGCCGTCGCACACCAAAAACATTCAGTACTTC. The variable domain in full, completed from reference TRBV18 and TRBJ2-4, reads NAGVMQNPRHLVRRRGQEARLRCSPMKGHSHVYWYRQLPEEGLKFMVYLQKENIIDESGMPKERFSAEFPKEGPSILRIQQVVRGDSAAYFCASSWTPSHTKNIQYFGAGTRLSVL.

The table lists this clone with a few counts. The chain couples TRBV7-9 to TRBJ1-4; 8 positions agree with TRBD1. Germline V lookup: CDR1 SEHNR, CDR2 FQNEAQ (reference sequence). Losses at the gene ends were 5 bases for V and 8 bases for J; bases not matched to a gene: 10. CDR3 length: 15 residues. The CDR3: CASSPGQGGYEKLFF. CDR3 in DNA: TGTGCCAGCAGCCCCGGACAGGGCGGGTACGAAAAACTGTTTTTT.

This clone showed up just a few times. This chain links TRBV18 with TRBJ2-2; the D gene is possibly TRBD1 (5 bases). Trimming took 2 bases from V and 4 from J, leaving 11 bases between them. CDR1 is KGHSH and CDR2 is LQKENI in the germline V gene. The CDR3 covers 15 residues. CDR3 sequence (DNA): TGTGCCAGCTCACCAGTGGGCCAGGGCACCGGGGAGCTGTTTTTT. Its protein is CASSPVGQGTGELFF.

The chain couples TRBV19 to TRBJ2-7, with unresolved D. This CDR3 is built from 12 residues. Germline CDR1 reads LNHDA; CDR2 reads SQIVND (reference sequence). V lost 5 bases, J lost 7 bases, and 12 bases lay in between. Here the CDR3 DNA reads TGTGCCAGTAGTTACCCCTACCAGGAGCAGTACTTC. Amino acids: CASSYPYQEQYF. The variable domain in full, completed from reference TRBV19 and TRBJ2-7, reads DGGITQSPKYLFRKEGQNVTLSCEQNLNHDAMYWYRQDPGQGLRLIYYSQIVNDFQKGDIAEGYSVSREKKESFPLTVTSAQKNPTAFYLCASSYPYQEQYFGPGTRLTVT.

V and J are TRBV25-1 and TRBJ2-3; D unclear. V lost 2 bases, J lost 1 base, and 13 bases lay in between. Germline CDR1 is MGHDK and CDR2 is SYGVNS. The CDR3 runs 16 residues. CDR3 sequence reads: CASSEARRAGTDTQYF. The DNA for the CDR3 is TGTGCCAGCAGTGAAGCGCGTCGGGCAGGCACAGATACGCAGTATTTT.

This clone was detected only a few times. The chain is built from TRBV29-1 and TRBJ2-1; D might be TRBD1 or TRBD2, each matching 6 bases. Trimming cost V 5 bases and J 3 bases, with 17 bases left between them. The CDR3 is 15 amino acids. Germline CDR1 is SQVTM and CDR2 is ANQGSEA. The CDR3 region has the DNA TGCAGCGTTCGCGTTTCGGGGGCCGACTACAATGAGCAGTTCTTC. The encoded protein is CSVRVSGADYNEQFF.

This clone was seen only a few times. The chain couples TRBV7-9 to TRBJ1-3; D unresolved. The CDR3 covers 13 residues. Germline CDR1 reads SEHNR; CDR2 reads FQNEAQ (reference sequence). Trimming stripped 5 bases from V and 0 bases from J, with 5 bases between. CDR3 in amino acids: CASSPGSGNTIYF. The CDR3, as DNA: TGTGCCAGCAGCCCGGGCTCTGGAAACACCATATATTTT.

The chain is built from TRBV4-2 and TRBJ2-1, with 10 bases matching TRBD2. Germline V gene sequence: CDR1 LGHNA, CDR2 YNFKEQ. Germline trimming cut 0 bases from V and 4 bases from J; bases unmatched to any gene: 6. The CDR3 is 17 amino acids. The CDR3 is CASSQDIGTSEYNEQFF. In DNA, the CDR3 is TGTGCCAGCAGCCAAGATATAGGGACTAGCGAATACAATGAGCAGTTCTTC.

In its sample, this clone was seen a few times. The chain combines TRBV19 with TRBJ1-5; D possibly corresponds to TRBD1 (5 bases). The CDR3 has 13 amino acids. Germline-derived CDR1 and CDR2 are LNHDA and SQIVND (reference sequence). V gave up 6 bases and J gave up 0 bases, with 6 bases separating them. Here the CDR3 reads CASSDSSNQPQHF. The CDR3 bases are TGTGCCAGTAGCGACAGTAGCAATCAGCCCCAGCATTTT.